These 26 T cell receptor beta chains came from one sample sequenced in a study of cytomegalovirus exposure and HLA in healthy donors (dated by TCRdb to between 2016 and 2019). The library was built by means of the immunoSEQ multiplex PCR assay. For the multiplex PCR, a mixture combining 60 forward primers for TCR Vbeta segments and 13 reverse primers for TCR Jbeta segments was used. This immuneACCESS table, as held by TCRdb, lists in-frame sequences with V and J called but not all clones. Of the missing ones, under half trace to an unresolved V gene in checked studies; the others have no known cause. This sample holds roughly 120,000 clones; roughly 74% were observed only once. The top ten clonotypes cover about 4% of the sample. What was sequenced was PBMCs. These receptors were collected from a woman between 50 and 59 years old in good health and CMV-seropositive.

The V gene is TRBV12-5, the J gene TRBJ2-1; 8 nucleotides align to TRBD2. The CDR3 contains 14 residues. V lost 6 bases, J lost 7 bases, and 8 bases stayed unmatched. Germline lookup yields CDR1 LGHNT and CDR2 FRNRAP. The CDR3 nucleotides read TGTGCTAGTGGAAAACACGGGGGGGATAATGAGCAGTTCTTC. As protein: CASGKHGGDNEQFF.

This clone was counted a single time. The chain recombines TRBV11-2 with TRBJ2-3; possible D gene TRBD2, 6 bases. Germline-derived CDR1 and CDR2 are SGHAT and FQNNGV. The CDR3 covers 16 residues. Trimming cost V 3 bases and J 2 bases, with 15 bases left between them. In DNA form, the CDR3 reads TGTGCCAGCAGCTTCACGCGGGGATACCTCACAGATACGCAGTATTTT. Translating gives CASSFTRGYLTDTQYF.

This clone was recorded only once. This chain joins TRBV11-2 and TRBJ1-2; 10 bases align to TRBD1. CDR3 length: 16 residues. V dropped 4 bases and J dropped 2; count of bases not matched to a gene: 7. Germline CDR1 is SGHAT and CDR2 is FQNNGV. This chain's CDR3 is CASSSRDRGQNYGYTF. The CDR3 nucleotides read TGTGCCAGCAGCTCCCGGGACAGGGGACAAAACTATGGCTACACCTTC.

The rearrangement uses TRBV7-9 and TRBJ1-5; 10 bases are a match to TRBD1. Germline loops: CDR1 SEHNR, CDR2 FQNEAQ (reference sequence). With 3 bases clipped from V and 5 bases from J, the junction kept 4 bases outside the gene matches. This CDR3 spans 15 amino acids. CDR3 nucleotide sequence: TGTGCCAGCAGCTTGGGGACAGGGGTGTATCAGCCCCAGCATTTT. Encoded protein: CASSLGTGVYQPQHF.

This chain's CDR3 is CASSTMGNGGEKLFF. In DNA, the CDR3 is TGCGCCAGCAGTACAATGGGGAATGGCGGGGAAAAACTGTTTTTT. This chain uses TRBV4-1 with TRBJ1-4; D gene uncertain. There are 15 residues in the CDR3. The V end was cut by 6 bases, the J end by 8 bases, with 19 bases between. Looked up from germline, CDR1 is MGHRA and CDR2 is YSYEKL.

The rearrangement links TRBV6-5 to TRBJ2-5, with 11 bases identical to TRBD1. The better agreement between TRBJ2-7 and the DNA end casts doubt on the J call. Germline V lookup: CDR1 MNHEY, CDR2 SVGAGI. There are 15 residues in the CDR3. The CDR3 nucleotides are TGTGCCAGCAGTTACTCGGGGACAGGGGGCTACGAGCAGTACTTC. This gives the protein CASSYSGTGGYEQYF.

This chain uses TRBV5-4 with TRBJ2-1; TRBD1 is a possible D gene (6 bases). The CDR3 is 15 amino acids. Per the germline V gene, CDR1 is SGHNT and CDR2 is YYREEE (reference sequence). The V end lost 3 bases, the J end lost 3 bases, and 13 bases lay between the germline ends. The CDR3 reads CASSWATGIYNEQFF. In DNA, the CDR3 is TGTGCCAGCAGCTGGGCGACAGGAATCTACAATGAGCAGTTCTTC.

The chain has TRBV5-5 and TRBJ2-7; 8 bases are a match to TRBD1. V dropped 0 bases and J dropped 5; count of bases not matched to a gene: 1. Looked up from germline, CDR1 is SGHKS and CDR2 is YYEKEE (reference sequence). The CDR3 covers 13 residues. The chain's CDR3 is CASSLGQGNEQYF. The CDR3 DNA is TGTGCCAGCAGCTTGGGACAGGGGAACGAGCAGTACTTC.

This clone was detected once. V usage is TRBV29-1 and J usage is TRBJ2-6; D call uncertain. Germline-derived CDR1 and CDR2 are SQVTM and ANQGSEA. This CDR3 is built from 17 residues. V was cut by 4 bases and J by 3 bases, with 19 bases left in between. The CDR3 DNA is TGCAGCGTTGTCTGGATGTCCCCGACGGGTGGGGCCAACGTCCTGACTTTC. Protein product: CSVVWMSPTGGANVLTF.

The V gene is TRBV19, the J gene TRBJ2-6; the match to TRBD1 covers 10 bases. This CDR3 spans 18 amino acids. Losses at the gene ends were 3 bases for V and 1 base for J; bases not matched to a gene: 6. Germline assignment: CDR1 LNHDA and CDR2 SQIVND (reference sequence). The CDR3 DNA is TGTGCCAGTAGTATTCGGGGACAGGGGTTTTCTGGGGCCAACGTCCTGACTTTC. This translates into CASSIRGQGFSGANVLTF. Supplemented by reference TRBV19 and TRBJ2-6, the full variable domain reads DGGITQSPKYLFRKEGQNVTLSCEQNLNHDAMYWYRQDPGQGLRLIYYSQIVNDFQKGDIAEGYSVSREKKESFPLTVTSAQKNPTAFYLCASSIRGQGFSGANVLTFGAGSRLTVL.

The CDR3 spells CASSLGATGGPETQYF. The CDR3 coding sequence is TGTGCCAGCAGCTTAGGGGCTACGGGGGGGCCGGAGACGCAGTATTTT. The gene calls are TRBV7-6 and TRBJ2-3, with 8 bases matching TRBD2. The length of the CDR3 is 16 residues. V dropped 1 base and J dropped 9; count of bases not matched to a gene: 12. CDR1 is SGHVS, CDR2 FNYEAQ, per germline.

The rearrangement joins TRBV28 to TRBJ2-3; TRBD2 aligns across 8 bases. This CDR3 is 17 amino acids long. Looked up from germline, CDR1 is MDHEN and CDR2 is SYDVKM. V was pared by 8 bases and J by 6 bases, with 19 bases of the junction left unmatched. The CDR3 DNA sequence: TGTGCCAGCTACCCCCCCGGTCCGCGGGGGGTCAGTGATACGCAGTATTTT. Protein sequence: CASYPPGPRGVSDTQYF.

The chain carries TRBV5-1 and TRBJ2-2; D call uncertain. The germline gives CDR1 SGHRS, CDR2 YFSETQ. The CDR3 is made up of 14 amino acids. V lost 3 bases and J 2 bases, leaving 8 bases between the germline ends. CDR3 in DNA: TGCGCCAGCAGCTACCTAACTAACACCGGGGAGCTGTTTTTT. It encodes CASSYLTNTGELFF.

A single count supports this clone. The V gene is TRBV7-2, the J gene TRBJ2-5, with 15 bases aligning to TRBD2. Germline CDR1 and CDR2: SGHTA and FQGNSA. The J segment lost 1 base and the V segment lost 5 bases, leaving 11 bases of the junction unmatched. This CDR3 has 19 amino acids. The CDR3 DNA sequence: TGTGCCAGCAGCCCGTGGACTAGCGGGGGGGATCGACTCCAAGAGACCCAGTACTTC. Its translation: CASSPWTSGGDRLQETQYF.

There are a few counts of this clone. The chain uses TRBV4-3 and TRBJ2-4; TRBD1 might be the D (5 bases). CDR1 and CDR2 from the germline V gene are LGHNA and YSLEER. The CDR3 is made up of 14 amino acids. Trimming pared 0 bases from V and 9 bases from J, leaving 12 bases between. CDR3 in amino acids: CASSQDDSGSIQYF. CDR3 DNA sequence: TGCGCCAGCAGCCAAGATGACAGTGGCAGCATTCAGTACTTC.

This clone has just a few counts. The genes are TRBV4-2 and TRBJ1-2; D call uncertain. Trimming pared 1 base from V and 2 bases from J, leaving 5 bases between. The CDR3 extends over 13 amino acids. Looked up from germline, CDR1 is LGHNA and CDR2 is YNFKEQ. CDR3 residues: CASSQGANYGYTF. DNA for the CDR3: TGTGCCAGCAGCCAAGGAGCAAACTATGGCTACACCTTC.

The V gene is TRBV28, the J gene TRBJ1-4; 7 nucleotides align to TRBD1. V shed 6 bases, J shed 8 bases, and the junction held 9 bases outside the gene matches. This CDR3 has 14 residues. In germline, CDR1 is MDHEN, CDR2 SYDVKM. DNA for the CDR3: TGTGCCAGCAGCCCAGGACAGGAAGGGGAAAAACTGTTTTTT. This sequence encodes CASSPGQEGEKLFF.

V is TRBV10-3 and J is TRBJ2-5, with 8 bases aligning to TRBD1. The DNA matches TRBJ2-7 better at its end, which makes the J call doubtful. CDR3 size: 16 residues. Germline V gives CDR1 ENHRY, CDR2 SYGVKD. This chain's CDR3 is CAISDRDSGGRNEQYF. In DNA form, the CDR3 reads TGTGCCATCAGTGACCGGGATTCAGGGGGCCGGAACGAGCAGTACTTC.

This clone showed up just a few times. CDR3 DNA: TGCGCCAGCAGCCAAGATCGGTCTAGCGGGGTCGATACGGGGGCCAAAAACATTCAGTACTTC. This codes for CASSQDRSSGVDTGAKNIQYF. This rearrangement joins TRBV4-1 to TRBJ2-4; 9 positions agree with TRBD2. Germline assignment: CDR1 MGHRA and CDR2 YSYEKL. Losses at the gene ends were 0 bases for V and 1 base for J; bases not matched to a gene: 16. This CDR3 spans 21 amino acids.

This clone was seen just once. V usage is TRBV11-3 and J usage is TRBJ2-5; 9 nucleotides align to TRBD2. Germline V gene lookup returns CDR1 SGHNT and CDR2 YENEEA. There are 15 residues in the CDR3. J was trimmed by 5 bases and V by 3 bases; bases with no gene match: 7. The CDR3 nucleotides read TGTGCCAGCAGCTTGGCGGGGGGGCCCTGGGAGACCCAGTACTTC. Encoded protein: CASSLAGGPWETQYF. Full variable domain (missing parts from reference TRBV11-3 and TRBJ2-5): EAGVVQSPRYKIIEKKQPVAFWCNPISGHNTLYWYLQNLGQGPELLIRYENEEAVDDSQLPKDRFSAERLKGVDSTLKIQPAELGDSAVYLCASSLAGGPWETQYFGPGTRLLVL.

Written as DNA, the CDR3 is TGTGCTAGTGGTTTGGTACGGCAGACAGGCGCGAACACCGGGGAGCTGTTTTTT. This sequence encodes CASGLVRQTGANTGELFF. The chain uses TRBV12-5 and TRBJ2-2, with a possible D match to TRBD1 (6 bases). CDR1 LGHNT and CDR2 FRNRAP come from the germline V gene. V gave up 0 bases and J gave up 0 bases, with 14 bases separating them. This CDR3 has 18 residues.

This rearrangement joins TRBV27 to TRBJ1-5; D gene uncertain. CDR1 and CDR2 (germline): MNHEY, SMNVEV (reference sequence). CDR3 length equals 13 residues. The ends were cut back, 2 bases at V and 3 bases at J, with 5 bases in the middle. CDR3 DNA sequence: TGTGCCAGCAGTTTAGTCTTCAATCAGCCCCAGCATTTT. It specifies CASSLVFNQPQHF.

This clone occurred a few times. The chain combines TRBV7-8 with TRBJ2-5; 8 bases are a match to TRBD2. The tail of the sequence fits TRBJ2-7 better, so the J call may be wrong. CDR1 SGHVS and CDR2 FQNEAQ come from the germline V gene. The length of the CDR3 is 15 residues. In DNA form, the CDR3 reads TGTGCCAGCAGCTTAAATGACGGGGGGGACTACGAGCAGTACTTC. The encoded protein is CASSLNDGGDYEQYF.

The genes are TRBV27 and TRBJ1-2, with D tentatively TRBD1 (6 bases). The CDR3 contains 12 residues. Trimming stripped 6 bases from V and 4 bases from J, with 9 bases between. Germline V CDR1 and CDR2: MNHEY, SMNVEV (reference sequence). CDR3 region: CASSEGGYGYTF. The CDR3 DNA sequence: TGTGCCAGCAGCGAAGGGGGCTATGGCTACACCTTC.

The chain has TRBV5-6 and TRBJ1-5; perhaps TRBD1 as D (6 bases). CDR1 SGHDT and CDR2 YYEEEE come from the germline V gene. V was cut by 4 bases and J by 4 bases, with 15 bases left in between. This CDR3 region has 15 residues. The chain's CDR3 is CASSLRTVGNQPQHF. The CDR3 DNA reads TGTGCCAGCAGCCTACGGACAGTCGGGAATCAGCCCCAGCATTTT.

The chain recombines TRBV28 with TRBJ1-2; TRBD1 agrees at 9 bases. The CDR3 has 15 amino acids. The germline CDR1 and CDR2 sequences are MDHEN and SYDVKM. J was trimmed by 2 bases and V by 6 bases; bases with no gene match: 7. The CDR3 bases are TGTGCCAGCAGGTCGGGACAGGGTAGAAACTATGGCTACACCTTC. Protein sequence: CASRSGQGRNYGYTF.